The entry below describes one TCR beta chain. This clonotype was counted many times. Its antigen is currently not known. Base-call qualities are not available, and no considerably larger clone is one nucleotide away. Sequencing instrument: Illumina HiSeq 2500. Quantitative 5'-RACE with molecular barcodes was the method used to prepare the TCR beta libraries. On the study's bioinformatics: A new computational method, built on a probabilistic model of VDJ rearrangement, was used to identify disease-linked TCR variants. TCRdb trimmed the raw reads at Q25, called clones with MiXCR and kept productive beta chains. Rows are combined by CDR3 protein, so each entry shows the most common genes and DNA. These V and J calls rely on TCRdb rather than the paper's analysis. The sample table shows approximately 520,000 distinct CDR3 sequences, and 5.3% are seen once. Under 4.5% of the sample is in the top ten clones.

The germline V gene (reference sequence) yields DFQATT for CDR1 and SNEGSKA for CDR2. The CDR3 covers 15 residues, taking in both the cysteine and the phenylalanine. Only the CDR3 region is kept as DNA, spanning 45 bases read in frame from base 1. The V end gives up 3 bases and the J end 0 bases, leaving 5 bases in the junction not matched to a gene. These data are taken from a study of CD8 T cells in ankylosing spondylitis (dated by TCRdb to the late 2010s). With regard to the full study: The study profiled T cell receptor beta repertoires in healthy donors and ankylosing spondylitis patients to find disease-linked TCR variants. The full study cohort was made up of about two dozen ankylosing spondylitis patients and approximately 100 healthy donors. Peripheral blood was sampled, and synovial fluid was additionally collected from ankylosing spondylitis patients. The research as a whole found: The disease-linked clones were reported as significantly enriched in matched synovial fluid samples from ankylosing spondylitis patients. In peripheral blood, the disease-linked clones were found at relatively low frequencies and had a CD8+ phenotype. Blood from ankylosing spondylitis patients appeared to be characterized by a TCR beta motif composed of about 8 highly homologous amino acid variants. Some motif variants were previously reported in synovial fluid and blood of reactive arthritis patients, suggesting common disease-initiation mechanisms.

Recombination connected TRBV20-1 to TRBJ2-1, with TRBD1 matching 7 junction bases. The sequenced material came from blood, either unsorted or a sorted T cell fraction (not recorded which). The sequence came from a male donor with ankylosing spondylitis. The nucleotide sequence reads TGCAGTGCTAGGGTACAGGGGAGCTCCTACAATGAGCAGTTCTTC. Its product reads: CSARVQGSSYNEQFF.